The subject of this entry is one TCR beta chain. Its antigen remains unidentified. The data derive from a study of vaccination and CD4 T cells after COVID-19. As for the study in general: Convalescent donors were composed of six males and four females, of whom two were Hispanic. Timing of post-vaccine sample collection was a median approximately 70 days after dose two, with a range of 14 to 241.

Indicated treatment: approximately nine-day PBMC culture with coronavirus spike peptide pools or control peptides (ViraFEST assay). The Oncomine TCR Beta short-read assay sequenced DNA from cultured CD4+ T cells. The authors extracted genomic DNA from cultured CD4+ T cells. TCRdb independently ran MiXCR on the PCR reads; one entry per CDR3 protein. The table shows some 12,000 distinct CDR3 sequences, with less than 65% occurring only once. V was pared by 5 bases and J by 1 base, with 17 bases between. Germline V gene lookup returns CDR1 SNHLY and CDR2 FYNNEI. This CDR3 has 16 amino acids. Study results and limitations: The median proportion of reactive clones detected only post-vaccination in convalescent patients was more than 65%.

Material for sequencing was CD4+ T cells from blood, cultured in vitro. The chain carries TRBV2 and TRBJ1-2; D remains ambiguous. This receptor was identified in a human donor who had recovered from COVID-19. For the CDR3, the DNA is TGTGCCAGCAGTCCAACCGGGAGCCGAAATAACTATGGCTACACCTTC. This gives the protein CASSPTGSRNNYGYTF. Filled out from reference TRBV2 and TRBJ1-2, the complete variable domain reads EPEVTQTPSHQVTQMGQEVILRCVPISNHLYFYWYRQILGQKVEFLVSFYNNEISEKSEIFDDQFSVERPDGSNFTLKIRSTKLEDSAMYFCASSPTGSRNNYGYTFGSGTRLTVV.